This is a list of T cell receptor beta chains from one sample in a study of blood T cell repertoires in COVID-19. Sequencing was performed with immunoSEQ multiplex PCR; in TCRdb, only in-frame clones are kept and a portion is missing. The repertoire holds a few hundred thousand clones, with around 86% as singletons. The sequencing input was peripheral blood. The receptors were gathered from a man in his fifties with active or convalescent COVID-19. CDR3s include the opening cysteine and the closing phenylalanine or tryptophan. The order of the fields is V gene, J gene, clone size, D gene, CDR3 protein, CDR3 DNA. A D gene is named only where the DNA matches it firmly. Clone size is given for some rows only: seen once, a few or many times, or a class if the clone is expanded.

v_gene: TRBV23-1; j_gene: TRBJ2-1; abundance: -; d_gene: -; CDR3aa: CASSRESSYNEQFF; CDR3nt: TGCGCCAGCAGTCGAGAGAGCTCCTACAATGAGCAGTTCTTC
v_gene: TRBV5-1; j_gene: TRBJ2-1; abundance: -; d_gene: -; CDR3aa: CASSLAGGAPHEQFF; CDR3nt: TGCGCCAGCAGCTTGGCCGGGGGAGCCCCACATGAGCAGTTCTTC
v_gene: TRBV6-4; j_gene: TRBJ1-5; abundance: -; d_gene: TRBD1; CDR3aa: CASSAAGGYNQPQHF; CDR3nt: TGTGCCAGCAGTGCGGCAGGGGGTTACAATCAGCCCCAGCATTTT
v_gene: TRBV2; j_gene: TRBJ1-5; abundance: -; d_gene: -; CDR3aa: CASSWNRDQATLNQPQHF; CDR3nt: TGTGCCAGCAGCTGGAACAGGGACCAAGCTACTCTGAATCAGCCCCAGCATTTT
v_gene: TRBV12-3/TRBV12-4; j_gene: TRBJ1-2; abundance: -; d_gene: -; CDR3aa: CASSLTGFYGYTF; CDR3nt: TGTGCCAGCAGCCTCACAGGGTTTTATGGCTACACCTTC
v_gene: TRBV6-5; j_gene: TRBJ1-3; abundance: once; d_gene: -; CDR3aa: CASSYSRGGGNTIYF; CDR3nt: TGTGCCAGCAGTTACTCAAGGGGTGGAGGAAACACCATATATTTT
v_gene: TRBV6-2/TRBV6-3; j_gene: TRBJ1-5; abundance: -; d_gene: TRBD1; CDR3aa: CASSSQGGNQPQHF; CDR3nt: TGTGCCAGCAGTTCTCAGGGGGGCAATCAGCCCCAGCATTTT
v_gene: TRBV11-3; j_gene: TRBJ2-1; abundance: -; d_gene: TRBD2; CDR3aa: CASSSGLEVGEQFF; CDR3nt: TGTGCCAGCAGCTCGGGACTAGAGGTCGGTGAGCAGTTCTTC
v_gene: TRBV18; j_gene: TRBJ1-2; abundance: -; d_gene: -; CDR3aa: CASSPLLPGTTNYGYTF; CDR3nt: TGTGCCAGCTCACCACTGCTTCCCGGGACAACTAACTATGGCTACACCTTC
v_gene: TRBV4-3; j_gene: TRBJ1-5; abundance: -; d_gene: -; CDR3aa: CASSQGASQNSNQPQHF; CDR3nt: TGCGCCAGCAGCCAAGGGGCTTCACAGAATAGCAATCAGCCCCAGCATTTT
v_gene: TRBV6-2/TRBV6-3; j_gene: TRBJ1-5; abundance: few; d_gene: TRBD1; CDR3aa: CASSRQGGNQPQHF; CDR3nt: TGTGCCAGCAGCCGACAGGGAGGCAATCAGCCCCAGCATTTT
v_gene: TRBV28; j_gene: TRBJ2-1; abundance: -; d_gene: TRBD1; CDR3aa: CASTTPGQGSAEQFF; CDR3nt: TGTGCCAGCACCACCCCGGGACAGGGCTCGGCTGAGCAGTTCTTC
v_gene: TRBV19; j_gene: TRBJ2-3; abundance: -; d_gene: -; CDR3aa: CASKFANTDTQYF; CDR3nt: TGTGCCAGTAAATTCGCGAACACAGATACGCAGTATTTT
v_gene: TRBV28; j_gene: TRBJ1-2; abundance: -; d_gene: TRBD1; CDR3aa: CATTGVDGYTF; CDR3nt: TGTGCCACAACAGGGGTGGATGGCTACACCTTC
v_gene: TRBV3-1/TRBV3-2; j_gene: TRBJ1-2; abundance: -; d_gene: TRBD1; CDR3aa: CASSPTGTGDLGTF; CDR3nt: TGTGCCAGCAGCCCCACCGGGACAGGGGATTTGGGGACCTTC
v_gene: TRBV7-8; j_gene: TRBJ1-5; abundance: -; d_gene: TRBD1; CDR3aa: CASSSGGGQPQHF; CDR3nt: TGTGCCAGCAGCTCAGGGGGCGGCCAGCCCCAGCATTTT
v_gene: TRBV6-5; j_gene: TRBJ1-2; abundance: -; d_gene: TRBD1; CDR3aa: CASSYTTGVYYGYTF; CDR3nt: TGTGCCAGCAGTTACACCACAGGGGTGTACTATGGCTACACCTTC
v_gene: TRBV11-2; j_gene: TRBJ2-7; abundance: -; d_gene: TRBD2; CDR3aa: CASSLDILAGGWYEQYF; CDR3nt: TGTGCCAGCAGCTTAGATATACTAGCGGGAGGTTGGTACGAGCAGTACTTC
v_gene: TRBV2; j_gene: TRBJ1-5; abundance: -; d_gene: -; CDR3aa: CASQGGYSNQPQHF; CDR3nt: TGTGCCAGCCAGGGTGGATATAGCAATCAGCCCCAGCATTTT
v_gene: TRBV4-3; j_gene: TRBJ2-2; abundance: few; d_gene: -; CDR3aa: CASQHINTGELFF; CDR3nt: TGCGCCAGCCAACACATCAACACCGGGGAGCTGTTTTTT
v_gene: TRBV7-9; j_gene: TRBJ2-7; abundance: -; d_gene: TRBD1; CDR3aa: CASSLGTVQYF; CDR3nt: TGTGCCAGCAGCTTGGGGACAGTCCAGTACTTC
v_gene: TRBV29-1; j_gene: TRBJ1-1; abundance: -; d_gene: -; CDR3aa: CSAGSGVEAFF; CDR3nt: TGCAGCGCCGGGAGCGGGGTTGAAGCTTTCTTT
v_gene: TRBV5-5; j_gene: TRBJ2-2; abundance: -; d_gene: -; CDR3aa: CASSYTGKMDGELFF; CDR3nt: TGTGCCAGCAGCTATACAGGGAAGATGGACGGGGAGCTGTTTTTT
v_gene: TRBV27; j_gene: TRBJ2-7; abundance: -; d_gene: TRBD1; CDR3aa: CASSRTGKFYEQYF; CDR3nt: TGTGCCAGCAGTCGGACAGGCAAATTCTACGAGCAGTACTTC
v_gene: TRBV7-8; j_gene: TRBJ1-1; abundance: once; d_gene: -; CDR3aa: CASSFRQGTEAFF; CDR3nt: TGTGCCAGCAGCTTCCGTCAGGGCACTGAAGCTTTCTTT
v_gene: TRBV30; j_gene: TRBJ1-2; abundance: once; d_gene: -; CDR3aa: CASQTGGGYTF; CDR3nt: TGTGCCTCCCAAACTGGCGGAGGCTACACCTTC
v_gene: TRBV6-1; j_gene: TRBJ2-1; abundance: -; d_gene: -; CDR3aa: CASREGARAGYNEQFF; CDR3nt: TGTGCCAGCAGGGAAGGGGCTCGGGCGGGGTACAATGAGCAGTTCTTC
v_gene: TRBV28; j_gene: TRBJ2-7; abundance: -; d_gene: -; CDR3aa: CASTSQGTYEQYF; CDR3nt: TGTGCCAGCACCTCCCAGGGTACCTACGAGCAGTACTTC
v_gene: TRBV28; j_gene: TRBJ1-1; abundance: -; d_gene: -; CDR3aa: CASSLNREAFF; CDR3nt: TGTGCCAGCAGTTTAAACAGGGAAGCTTTCTTT
v_gene: TRBV28; j_gene: TRBJ1-2; abundance: -; d_gene: -; CDR3aa: CASSQAGMHNYGYTF; CDR3nt: TGTGCCAGCAGTCAGGCAGGGATGCATAACTATGGCTACACCTTC
v_gene: TRBV24-1; j_gene: TRBJ2-1; abundance: -; d_gene: TRBD2; CDR3aa: CATSGTSVGEQFF; CDR3nt: TGTGCCACCAGTGGAACTAGCGTCGGTGAGCAGTTCTTC
v_gene: TRBV10-3; j_gene: TRBJ2-1; abundance: -; d_gene: -; CDR3aa: CAISESAGSYNEQFF; CDR3nt: TGTGCCATCAGTGAGTCGGCGGGTTCCTACAATGAGCAGTTCTTC
v_gene: TRBV3-1/TRBV3-2; j_gene: TRBJ1-5; abundance: -; d_gene: -; CDR3aa: CASSQAWRNQPQHF; CDR3nt: TGTGCCAGCAGCCAAGCGTGGCGCAATCAGCCCCAGCATTTT
v_gene: TRBV24-1; j_gene: TRBJ1-2; abundance: once; d_gene: -; CDR3aa: CATSDEPQGNGYTF; CDR3nt: TGTGCCACCAGTGACGAACCACAGGGTAATGGCTACACCTTC
v_gene: TRBV29-1; j_gene: TRBJ2-7; abundance: -; d_gene: -; CDR3aa: CSVQRSWGGGEQYF; CDR3nt: TGCAGCGTCCAAAGGAGCTGGGGAGGGGGCGAGCAGTACTTC
v_gene: TRBV18; j_gene: TRBJ1-1; abundance: -; d_gene: TRBD1; CDR3aa: CASSPSGQTVAFF; CDR3nt: TGTGCCAGCTCACCATCGGGACAGACGGTAGCTTTCTTT
v_gene: TRBV27; j_gene: TRBJ2-3; abundance: -; d_gene: TRBD2; CDR3aa: CASSLPPGRGSTDTQYF; CDR3nt: TGTGCCAGCAGTCTCCCCCCGGGGCGGGGGAGCACAGATACGCAGTATTTT
v_gene: TRBV9; j_gene: TRBJ1-2; abundance: once; d_gene: -; CDR3aa: CASSVLGEGYGYTF; CDR3nt: TGTGCCAGCAGCGTGCTGGGTGAGGGCTATGGCTACACCTTC
v_gene: TRBV19; j_gene: TRBJ2-5; abundance: few; d_gene: -; CDR3aa: CASSTDRRETQYF; CDR3nt: TGTGCCAGTAGTACGGACAGACGAGAGACCCAGTACTTC
v_gene: TRBV19; j_gene: TRBJ1-2; abundance: -; d_gene: -; CDR3aa: CASRRDLSDYGYTF; CDR3nt: TGTGCCAGTAGGAGGGATTTGTCAGACTATGGCTACACCTTC
v_gene: TRBV5-4; j_gene: TRBJ2-1; abundance: -; d_gene: -; CDR3aa: CASSLLDEQFF; CDR3nt: TGTGCCAGCAGCTTGTTAGATGAGCAGTTCTTC
v_gene: TRBV4-2; j_gene: TRBJ1-1; abundance: -; d_gene: TRBD1; CDR3aa: CASSQDRALGLEAFF; CDR3nt: TGTGCCAGCAGCCAGGACAGGGCCTTGGGGCTTGAAGCTTTCTTT
v_gene: TRBV4-2; j_gene: TRBJ2-3; abundance: once; d_gene: TRBD1; CDR3aa: CASSRTGGSTDTQYF; CDR3nt: TGTGCCAGCAGCCGCACAGGGGGAAGCACAGATACGCAGTATTTT
v_gene: TRBV25-1; j_gene: TRBJ1-2; abundance: -; d_gene: TRBD1; CDR3aa: CASTAGTGSYGYTF; CDR3nt: TGTGCCAGCACCGCCGGGACAGGGTCCTATGGCTACACCTTC